This T cell receptor beta chain was captured by sequencing in a study of graft-versus-host responses after intestinal transplantation. V lost 6 bases to trimming and J lost 7 bases; unmatched junction nucleotides: 7. This CDR3 comprises 13 residues. Germline assignment: CDR1 SGHDN and CDR2 FVKESK. Some clones are missing from TCRdb's copy, which holds only in-frame ones; the method was immunoSEQ multiplex PCR. The sample lists approximately 54,000 clones; less than 95% were seen once. As concerns this clone: This CDR3 is also generated by other DNA sequences in the sample.

This TCR came from a human patient who received an intestinal transplant, so some T cells may come from the graft donor. The source material was PBMCs, sampled 650 to 680 days after intestinal transplant. The chain couples TRBV14 to TRBJ2-5, with 8 positions matching TRBD2. CDR3 DNA: TGTGCCAGCAGTCGCGGGGGGACGGGGACCCAGTACTTC. Protein sequence: CASSRGGTGTQYF.